A selection of T cell receptor beta chains follows, all from one sample in a study of graft-versus-host responses after intestinal transplantation. Antigen specificity for these receptors is unknown. Data came from immunoSEQ multiplex PCR; TCRdb stores just in-frame clones and leaves some out. Counted here are 99,000 or so clones, just under 95% occurring once; the ten biggest clones make up roughly 0.069%. The sequencing used unstimulated CD8+ T cells sorted from spleen or lymph node cells, collected before transplant. These receptors were obtained from a human donor who was the organ donor for an intestinal transplant. CDR3s include the opening cysteine and the closing phenylalanine or tryptophan. A D gene is named only where the DNA matches it firmly. A row's size may be missing; if present it is once, few, many or a size class.

>-|-|TRBJ1-3|TRBV11-2
CASSEGQTSGNTIYF
TGTGCCAGCAGCGAAGGACAGACCTCTGGAAACACCATATATTTT
>-|-|TRBJ2-2|TRBV11-3
CASRDRIPGLRNTGELFF
TGTGCCAGCAGAGACCGTATTCCGGGACTGCGGAACACCGGGGAGCTGTTTTTT
>once|-|TRBJ2-1|TRBV6-1
CASSEGTASYNEQFF
TGTGCCAGCAGTGAAGGAACAGCCTCATACAATGAGCAGTTCTTC
>-|-|TRBJ2-2|TRBV9
CASSRGGDTGELFF
TGTGCCAGCAGCAGGGGGGGGGACACCGGGGAGCTGTTTTTT
>-|-|TRBJ1-2|TRBV5-1
CASSLSRSYTGIHGYTF
TGCGCCAGCAGCTTATCTCGTTCCTATACAGGGATCCATGGCTACACCTTC
>-|-|TRBJ1-1|TRBV5-1
CASSLGGLNTEAFF
TGCGCCAGCAGCTTGGGAGGTTTGAACACTGAAGCTTTCTTT
>-|-|TRBJ2-7|TRBV11-3
CASSLPERSYEQYF
TGTGCCAGCAGCTTACCAGAAAGATCCTACGAGCAGTACTTC
>-|TRBD1|TRBJ2-7|TRBV5-1
CASSLVYLGTATYEQYF
TGCGCCAGCAGCTTGGTGTATCTTGGGACAGCTACCTACGAGCAGTACTTC
>-|-|TRBJ2-3|TRBV5-6
CASNRGSDTQYF
TGTGCCAGCAACCGGGGGTCAGATACGCAGTATTTT
>-|-|TRBJ2-2|TRBV6-5
CASSPTSSNTGELFF
TGTGCCAGCAGCCCGACTAGTTCCAACACCGGGGAGCTGTTTTTT
>-|-|TRBJ2-5|TRBV7-9
CASSRLARGLEETQYF
TGTGCCAGCAGCCGTCTCGCGCGGGGGCTCGAAGAGACCCAGTACTTC
>once|-|TRBJ2-2|TRBV7-9
CASSFAQLTGELFF
TGTGCCAGCAGCTTTGCACAGCTTACCGGGGAGCTGTTTTTT
>-|TRBD2|TRBJ2-3|TRBV4-1
CASSQDLGGGRGGGNTDTQYF
TGCGCCAGCAGCCAAGATCTCGGGGGGGGCCGGGGCGGGGGGAACACAGATACGCAGTATTTT
>-|TRBD2|TRBJ2-5|TRBV27
CASRLAGDLETQYF
TGTGCCAGCAGACTAGCGGGGGATCTAGAGACCCAGTACTTC
>few|-|TRBJ2-5|TRBV10-3
CAISESVTAGETQYF
TGTGCCATCAGTGAGTCGGTGACCGCCGGGGAGACCCAGTACTTC
>once|-|TRBJ2-7|TRBV27
CASSLSASEYEQYF
TGTGCCAGCAGTTTATCGGCTAGCGAATACGAGCAGTACTTC
>-|-|TRBJ1-4|TRBV14
CASSQRRGAGEKLFF
TGTGCCAGCAGCCAAAGGCGGGGGGCGGGTGAAAAACTGTTTTTT
>-|-|TRBJ1-2|TRBV9
CASSERTVGGYTF
TGTGCCAGCAGCGAAAGGACTGTGGGTGGCTACACCTTC
>-|TRBD2|TRBJ2-3|TRBV19
CASSISASGGTRTDTQYF
TGTGCCAGTAGTATATCCGCCAGCGGGGGGACCCGCACAGATACGCAGTATTTT
>-|TRBD2|TRBJ2-3|TRBV5-4
CASSFRHSGPSTDTQYF
TGTGCCAGCAGCTTCCGACATAGCGGGCCTAGCACAGATACGCAGTATTTT
>once|-|TRBJ1-2|TRBV5-4
CASSLVLGSSRGYTF
TGTGCCAGCAGCTTGGTTTTGGGCAGCTCAAGGGGCTACACCTTC
>-|TRBD2|TRBJ2-7|TRBV9
CASNGGLADEQYF
TGTGCCAGCAACGGGGGACTAGCTGACGAGCAGTACTTC
>-|TRBD1|TRBJ1-5|TRBV19
CASSISRGVGQPQHF
TGTGCCAGTAGTATCAGCAGGGGGGTAGGTCAGCCCCAGCATTTT
>-|TRBD2|TRBJ2-3|TRBV28
CASRRAGGTTDTQYF
TGTGCCAGCAGGAGGGCGGGAGGTACCACAGATACGCAGTATTTT
>-|-|TRBJ2-3|TRBV27
CASSLGDTQYF
TGTGCCAGCAGTTTAGGCGATACGCAGTATTTT
>-|TRBD2|TRBJ2-3|TRBV10-1
CASSESHYSGGEVTDTQYF
TGCGCCAGCAGTGAATCTCACTATAGCGGGGGGGAAGTCACAGATACGCAGTATTTT
>once|-|TRBJ2-5|TRBV5-1
CASRAERVYETQYF
TGCGCCAGCCGGGCGGAGCGGGTCTATGAGACCCAGTACTTC
>-|TRBD2|TRBJ2-3|TRBV25-1
CASSEWGRAGTDTQYF
TGTGCCAGCAGTGAATGGGGGAGGGCCGGCACAGATACGCAGTATTTT
>-|-|TRBJ2-6|TRBV11-2
CASSLVTRSGANVLTF
TGTGCCAGCAGCTTAGTAACGCGCTCTGGGGCCAACGTCCTGACTTTC
>-|-|TRBJ2-4|TRBV2
CANAGIRIEDENIQYF
TGTGCCAACGCCGGGATCAGGATCGAGGACGAAAACATTCAGTACTTC
>-|TRBD1|TRBJ1-1|TRBV9
CASSVGPIGTVNTEAFF
TGTGCCAGCAGCGTAGGTCCCATCGGGACAGTGAACACTGAAGCTTTCTTT
>-|-|TRBJ1-2|TRBV7-9
CASSFNFNYGYTF
TGTGCCAGCAGCTTTAACTTCAACTATGGCTACACCTTC
>-|-|TRBJ1-1|TRBV19
CASSGLFGDTEAFF
TGTGCCAGTAGTGGTCTCTTCGGGGACACTGAAGCTTTCTTT
>-|-|TRBJ1-1|TRBV30
CAWSGGVGRSEAFF
TGTGCCTGGAGTGGGGGGGTAGGAAGGAGTGAAGCTTTCTTT
>-|TRBD2|TRBJ2-7|TRBV28
CASTRAGLAGNYEQYF
TGTGCCAGCACTCGCGCGGGCCTAGCGGGGAATTACGAGCAGTACTTC
>once|-|TRBJ2-3|TRBV13
CASSLWQYTDTQYF
TGTGCCAGCAGCTTATGGCAGTACACAGATACGCAGTATTTT